The rows below give T cell receptor beta chains drawn from one sample of a study of blood T cell repertoires in COVID-19. Clones were sequenced by immunoSEQ multiplex PCR, and TCRdb holds only the in-frame ones, with some missing. The profile covers about 200,000 clones, with around nine tenths appearing a single time and 5.5% to 7.5% taken by the ten largest. The material sequenced was peripheral blood. The receptors come from a man aged 60 to 69 who had recovered from COVID-19. Each CDR3 is given with its conserved first and last residue. The D gene is left open where the match is weak. The listing skips clone size in some rows; elsewhere it reads once, few, many or a size class.

v_call: TRBV18
clone_size: once
d_call: TRBD1
j_call: TRBJ1-2
cdr3_nt: TGTGCCAGCTCCCAAAGTGGGACAGGGATCGGCTACACCTTC
cdr3_aa: CASSQSGTGIGYTF

v_call: TRBV20-1
clone_size: few
d_call: TRBD1
j_call: TRBJ2-1
cdr3_nt: TGCAGTGCTAGTAAGGGGGCCAGGTCCAATGAGCAGTTCTTC
cdr3_aa: CSASKGARSNEQFF

v_call: TRBV6-5
clone_size: NA
d_call: NA
j_call: TRBJ2-1
cdr3_nt: TGTGCCAGCAGTTACTTACAGGGATTCAGTGAGCAGTTCTTC
cdr3_aa: CASSYLQGFSEQFF

v_call: TRBV6-4
clone_size: NA
d_call: TRBD2
j_call: TRBJ2-3
cdr3_nt: TGTGCCAGCAGTGCAGCGGGGGGACTCACAGATACGCAGTATTTT
cdr3_aa: CASSAAGGLTDTQYF

v_call: TRBV5-4
clone_size: once
d_call: TRBD1
j_call: TRBJ2-2
cdr3_nt: TGTGCCAGCAGCTTGGGGGACAGGAACACCGGGGAGCTGTTTTTT
cdr3_aa: CASSLGDRNTGELFF

v_call: TRBV7-2
clone_size: NA
d_call: TRBD1
j_call: TRBJ2-7
cdr3_nt: TGTGCCAGCAGCCAGGGGGGCAGGACAGGGGAGCAGTACTTC
cdr3_aa: CASSQGGRTGEQYF

v_call: TRBV27
clone_size: NA
d_call: TRBD1
j_call: TRBJ2-2
cdr3_nt: TGTGCCAGCTGCTCCGGGACAGAGAACACCGGGGAGCTGTTTTTT
cdr3_aa: CASCSGTENTGELFF

v_call: TRBV19
clone_size: NA
d_call: NA
j_call: TRBJ1-5
cdr3_nt: TGTGCCAGTAGTATACAGGAGGGCAATCAGCCCCAGCATTTT
cdr3_aa: CASSIQEGNQPQHF

v_call: TRBV4-2
clone_size: NA
d_call: NA
j_call: TRBJ2-1
cdr3_nt: TGTGCCAGCAGCCAAGATCGCTCAGGGGAGGGGAATGAGCAGTTCTTC
cdr3_aa: CASSQDRSGEGNEQFF

v_call: TRBV27
clone_size: NA
d_call: TRBD1
j_call: TRBJ1-2
cdr3_nt: TGTGCCAGCTCTTTCTCGGGACAGGGTTATGGCTACACCTTC
cdr3_aa: CASSFSGQGYGYTF

v_call: TRBV12-3/TRBV12-4
clone_size: NA
d_call: NA
j_call: TRBJ1-1
cdr3_nt: TGTGCCAGCAGTTTAGGGGACACCTCTAAAGCTTTCTTT
cdr3_aa: CASSLGDTSKAFF

v_call: TRBV11-2
clone_size: NA
d_call: TRBD2
j_call: TRBJ2-3
cdr3_nt: TGTGCCAGCAGCCGGGGGACTAGCGGGGCAGATACGCAGTATTTT
cdr3_aa: CASSRGTSGADTQYF

v_call: TRBV3-1/TRBV3-2
clone_size: NA
d_call: NA
j_call: TRBJ2-5
cdr3_nt: TGTGCCAGCAGCCAACAGACTACGGGACTTTCCCTGGGAGAGACCCAGTACTTC
cdr3_aa: CASSQQTTGLSLGETQYF

v_call: TRBV2
clone_size: once
d_call: TRBD2
j_call: TRBJ2-1
cdr3_nt: TGTGCCAGCACCCTTAGGACTAGCGGGATGAATGAGCAGTTCTTC
cdr3_aa: CASTLRTSGMNEQFF

v_call: TRBV6-6
clone_size: NA
d_call: NA
j_call: TRBJ1-5
cdr3_nt: TGTGCCAGCACACCCGAGGGTCTCGGTCAGCCCCAGCATTTT
cdr3_aa: CASTPEGLGQPQHF

v_call: TRBV5-1
clone_size: NA
d_call: NA
j_call: TRBJ2-2
cdr3_nt: TGCGCCAGCAGCTTCTTACAGGGAGGGACCGGGGAGCTGTTTTTT
cdr3_aa: CASSFLQGGTGELFF

v_call: TRBV6-5
clone_size: NA
d_call: NA
j_call: TRBJ2-5
cdr3_nt: TGTGCCAGCAGCCCCGTCCAAGAGACCCAGTACTTC
cdr3_aa: CASSPVQETQYF

v_call: TRBV24-1
clone_size: once
d_call: TRBD2
j_call: TRBJ2-3
cdr3_nt: TGTGCCACTGCCTCTAGCGGGAGGCCGGATACGCAGTATTTT
cdr3_aa: CATASSGRPDTQYF

v_call: TRBV7-9
clone_size: NA
d_call: NA
j_call: TRBJ2-7
cdr3_nt: TGTGCCAGCGGGAAGGCGGGATCCTCCTACGAGCAGTACTTC
cdr3_aa: CASGKAGSSYEQYF

v_call: TRBV12-3/TRBV12-4
clone_size: NA
d_call: NA
j_call: TRBJ1-2
cdr3_nt: TGTGCCAGCAGTTTTTCGAGTGGCTACACCTTC
cdr3_aa: CASSFSSGYTF

v_call: TRBV9
clone_size: NA
d_call: TRBD2
j_call: TRBJ2-7
cdr3_nt: TGTGCCAGCAGCACAAAGCTCCAGGGGACTAGCGGGAATGAGCAGTACTTC
cdr3_aa: CASSTKLQGTSGNEQYF

v_call: TRBV28
clone_size: NA
d_call: NA
j_call: TRBJ1-2
cdr3_nt: TGTGCCAGCAGTGGCGGCGCGGTCGGAGACTATGGCTACACCTTC
cdr3_aa: CASSGGAVGDYGYTF

v_call: TRBV14
clone_size: NA
d_call: NA
j_call: TRBJ1-1
cdr3_nt: TGTGCCAGCAGCCAGCTCACGGGAGCCAACACTGAAGCTTTCTTT
cdr3_aa: CASSQLTGANTEAFF

v_call: TRBV11-2
clone_size: NA
d_call: TRBD1
j_call: TRBJ1-5
cdr3_nt: TGTGCCAGCAGCACGGACAGGGGCAATCAGCCCCAGCATTTT
cdr3_aa: CASSTDRGNQPQHF

v_call: TRBV19
clone_size: NA
d_call: TRBD1
j_call: TRBJ1-1
cdr3_nt: TGTGCCAGTAGTGAATCGGGACAGGGGTACACTGAAGCTTTCTTT
cdr3_aa: CASSESGQGYTEAFF

v_call: TRBV6-2/TRBV6-3
clone_size: NA
d_call: NA
j_call: TRBJ2-1
cdr3_nt: TGTGCCAGCAGTCCCGGGGGTTACAATGAGCAGTTCTTC
cdr3_aa: CASSPGGYNEQFF

v_call: TRBV25-1
clone_size: NA
d_call: NA
j_call: TRBJ1-2
cdr3_nt: TGTGCCAGCAGCCCCCCCGGGGGTAGCTATGGCTACACCTTC
cdr3_aa: CASSPPGGSYGYTF

v_call: TRBV14
clone_size: NA
d_call: TRBD1
j_call: TRBJ1-6
cdr3_nt: TGTGCCAGCAGCCCCGGAATCGGACAGGGTTACAATTCACCCCTCCACTTT
cdr3_aa: CASSPGIGQGYNSPLHF

v_call: TRBV11-2
clone_size: NA
d_call: TRBD2
j_call: TRBJ2-1
cdr3_nt: TGTGCCAGCAGCCGACAGACTAGCGCCTCAGAAGAGCAGTTCTTC
cdr3_aa: CASSRQTSASEEQFF

v_call: TRBV28
clone_size: NA
d_call: NA
j_call: TRBJ1-1
cdr3_nt: TGTGCCAGCAGCCGCCCGGTAAACACTGAAGCTTTCTTT
cdr3_aa: CASSRPVNTEAFF

v_call: TRBV30
clone_size: NA
d_call: NA
j_call: TRBJ2-3
cdr3_nt: TGTGCCTGGAGTCCCGGCACAGATACGCAGTATTTT
cdr3_aa: CAWSPGTDTQYF

v_call: TRBV27
clone_size: NA
d_call: TRBD2
j_call: TRBJ2-3
cdr3_nt: TGTGCCAGCAGTTCCTCCGGGACTAGCGTCGGAGATACGCAGTATTTT
cdr3_aa: CASSSSGTSVGDTQYF

v_call: TRBV5-1
clone_size: NA
d_call: TRBD1
j_call: TRBJ1-2
cdr3_nt: TGCGCCAGCAGCTTGGAGGGACAGAATGGCTACACCTTC
cdr3_aa: CASSLEGQNGYTF

v_call: TRBV27
clone_size: NA
d_call: NA
j_call: TRBJ2-2
cdr3_nt: TGTGCCAGCAGTTCCGAGGGGGTCGGGGAGCTGTTTTTT
cdr3_aa: CASSSEGVGELFF

v_call: TRBV2
clone_size: NA
d_call: NA
j_call: TRBJ2-2
cdr3_nt: TGTGCCAGCAGTCCCCGTTTAGACAGGCCGTCATCCCTAAACACCGGGGAGCTGTTTTTT
cdr3_aa: CASSPRLDRPSSLNTGELFF

v_call: TRBV7-2
clone_size: NA
d_call: TRBD2
j_call: TRBJ2-5
cdr3_nt: TGTGCCAGCAGCCAAGACGGTCCCGGGAGGGCCATGGAGACCCAGTACTTC
cdr3_aa: CASSQDGPGRAMETQYF

v_call: TRBV4-1
clone_size: NA
d_call: TRBD2
j_call: TRBJ2-3
cdr3_nt: TGCGCCAGCAGCCAAGATCCTAGCGGGAGGGCAGATACGCAGTATTTT
cdr3_aa: CASSQDPSGRADTQYF

v_call: TRBV11-2
clone_size: NA
d_call: TRBD1
j_call: TRBJ1-4
cdr3_nt: TGTGCCAGCAGCTTAGGAGACAGGGGTCCAAATGAAAAACTGTTTTTT
cdr3_aa: CASSLGDRGPNEKLFF

v_call: TRBV3-1/TRBV3-2
clone_size: NA
d_call: NA
j_call: TRBJ1-2
cdr3_nt: TGTGCCAGCACGTCACAGGCGGACGGCTACACCTTC
cdr3_aa: CASTSQADGYTF

v_call: TRBV5-1
clone_size: once
d_call: NA
j_call: TRBJ2-3
cdr3_nt: TGCGCCAGCACCTACCGTTACGAAAGCACAGATACGCAGTATTTT
cdr3_aa: CASTYRYESTDTQYF

v_call: TRBV5-4
clone_size: NA
d_call: TRBD2
j_call: TRBJ2-7
cdr3_nt: TGTGCCAGCAGCCCCACGCTCGGGGGAGGGGAGCAGTACTTC
cdr3_aa: CASSPTLGGGEQYF

v_call: TRBV2
clone_size: NA
d_call: TRBD1
j_call: TRBJ2-2
cdr3_nt: TGTGCCAGCACATGGACAGGGGCTAACGGGGAGCTGTTTTTT
cdr3_aa: CASTWTGANGELFF

v_call: TRBV3-1/TRBV3-2
clone_size: NA
d_call: NA
j_call: TRBJ2-1
cdr3_nt: TGTGCCAGCAGCCAAGACAGGGGACGTTACAATGAGCAGTTCTTC
cdr3_aa: CASSQDRGRYNEQFF

v_call: TRBV28
clone_size: NA
d_call: NA
j_call: TRBJ1-2
cdr3_nt: TGTGCCAGCAGTTTGATAGGGGGACCCTACACCTTC
cdr3_aa: CASSLIGGPYTF